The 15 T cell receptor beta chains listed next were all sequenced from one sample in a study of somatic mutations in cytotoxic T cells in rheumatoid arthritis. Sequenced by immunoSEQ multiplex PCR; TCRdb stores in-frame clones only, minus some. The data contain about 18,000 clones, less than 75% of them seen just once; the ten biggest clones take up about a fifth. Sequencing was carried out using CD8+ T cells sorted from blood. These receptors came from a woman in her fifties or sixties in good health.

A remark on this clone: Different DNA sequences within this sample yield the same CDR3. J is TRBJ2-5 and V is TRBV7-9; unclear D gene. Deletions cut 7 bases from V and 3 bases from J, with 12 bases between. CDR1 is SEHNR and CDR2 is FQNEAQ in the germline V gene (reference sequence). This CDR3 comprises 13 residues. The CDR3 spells CASTPEGEETQYF. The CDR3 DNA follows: TGTGCCAGCACTCCCGAAGGCGAAGAGACCCAGTACTTC.

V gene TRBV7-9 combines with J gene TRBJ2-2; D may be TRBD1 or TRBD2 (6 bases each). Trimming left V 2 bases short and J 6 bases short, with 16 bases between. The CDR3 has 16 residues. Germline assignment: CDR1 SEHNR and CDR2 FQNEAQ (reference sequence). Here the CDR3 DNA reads TGTGCCAGCAGCTTACTAGGGGGGCCTACGTCCGGGGAGCTGTTTTTT. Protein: CASSLLGGPTSGELFF.

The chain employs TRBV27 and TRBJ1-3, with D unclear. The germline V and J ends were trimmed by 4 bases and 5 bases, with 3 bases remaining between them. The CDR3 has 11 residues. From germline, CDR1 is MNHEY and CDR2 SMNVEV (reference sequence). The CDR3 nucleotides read TGTGCCAGCAGTTCCCGAAACACCATATATTTT. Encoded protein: CASSSRNTIYF.

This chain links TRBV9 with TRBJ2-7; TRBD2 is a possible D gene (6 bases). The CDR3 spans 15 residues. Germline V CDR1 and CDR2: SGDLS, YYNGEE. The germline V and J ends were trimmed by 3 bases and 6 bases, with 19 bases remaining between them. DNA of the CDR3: TGTGCCAGCAGCGCCGACGGGACTGTAGCTTCCGAGCAGTACTTC. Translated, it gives CASSADGTVASEQYF. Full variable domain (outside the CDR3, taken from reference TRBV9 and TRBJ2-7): DSGVTQTPKHLITATGQRVTLRCSPRSGDLSVYWYQQSLDQGLQFLIQYYNGEERAKGNILERFSAQQFPDLHSELNLSSLELGDSALYFCASSADGTVASEQYFGPGTRLTVT.

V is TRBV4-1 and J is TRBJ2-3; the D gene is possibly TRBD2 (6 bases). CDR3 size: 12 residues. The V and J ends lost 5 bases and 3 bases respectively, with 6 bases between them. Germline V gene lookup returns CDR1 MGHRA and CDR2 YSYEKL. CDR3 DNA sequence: TGCGCCAGCAGCGGAGGGACAGATACGCAGTATTTT. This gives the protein CASSGGTDTQYF.

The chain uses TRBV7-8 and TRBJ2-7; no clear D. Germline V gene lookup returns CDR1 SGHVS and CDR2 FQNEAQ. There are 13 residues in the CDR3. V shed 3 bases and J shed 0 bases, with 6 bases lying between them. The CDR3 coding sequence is TGTGCCAGCAGCTTCTCCGGCTCCTACGAGCAGTACTTC. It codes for CASSFSGSYEQYF.

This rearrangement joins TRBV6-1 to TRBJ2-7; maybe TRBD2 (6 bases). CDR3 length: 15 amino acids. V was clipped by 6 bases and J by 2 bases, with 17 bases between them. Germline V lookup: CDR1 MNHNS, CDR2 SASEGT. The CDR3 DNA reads TGTGCCAGCAGCTCTTCCCGGGGGTTTACCTACGAGCAGTACTTC. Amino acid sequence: CASSSSRGFTYEQYF.

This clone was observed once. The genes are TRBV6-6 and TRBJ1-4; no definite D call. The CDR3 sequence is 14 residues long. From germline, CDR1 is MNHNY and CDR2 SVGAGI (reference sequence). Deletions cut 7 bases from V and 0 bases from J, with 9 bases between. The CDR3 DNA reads TGTGCCAGCACGCCCGGAGCAACTAATGAAAAACTGTTTTTT. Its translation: CASTPGATNEKLFF.

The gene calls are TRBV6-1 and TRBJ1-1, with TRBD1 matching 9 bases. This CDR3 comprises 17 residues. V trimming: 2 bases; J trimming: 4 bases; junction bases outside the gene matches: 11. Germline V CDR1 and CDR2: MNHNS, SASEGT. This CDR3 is CASSEPLILGQGTEAFF. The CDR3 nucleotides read TGTGCCAGCAGTGAACCTCTAATCCTGGGACAGGGCACTGAAGCTTTCTTT.

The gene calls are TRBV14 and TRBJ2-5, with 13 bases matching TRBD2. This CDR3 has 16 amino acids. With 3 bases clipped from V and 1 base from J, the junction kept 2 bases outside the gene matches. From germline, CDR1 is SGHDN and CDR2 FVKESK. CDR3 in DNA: TGTGCCAGCAGCCACAGACTAGCGGGGGGCCAAGAGACCCAGTACTTC. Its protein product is CASSHRLAGGQETQYF.

The CDR3 coding sequence is TGTGCCAGCAGCTCCCGGGTCTTTGAAGCTTTCTTT. This encodes CASSSRVFEAFF. V is TRBV7-9 and J is TRBJ1-1, with D unresolved. The V end was cut by 4 bases, the J end by 7 bases, with 10 bases between. From germline, CDR1 is SEHNR and CDR2 FQNEAQ (reference sequence). This CDR3 region has 12 residues. The variable domain in full, with the rest retrieved from reference TRBV7-9 and TRBJ1-1, is DTGVSQNPRHKITKRGQNVTFRCDPISEHNRLYWYRQTLGQGPEFLTYFQNEAQLEKSRLLSDRFSAERPKGSFSTLEIQRTEQGDSAMYLCASSSRVFEAFFGQGTRLTVV.

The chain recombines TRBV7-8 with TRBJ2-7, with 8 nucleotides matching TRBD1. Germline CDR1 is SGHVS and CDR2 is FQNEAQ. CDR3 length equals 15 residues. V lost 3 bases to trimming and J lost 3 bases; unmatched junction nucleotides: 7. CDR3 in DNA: TGTGCCAGCAGCTTGGCAGGACAGGGTAGCTACGAGCAGTACTTC. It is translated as CASSLAGQGSYEQYF.

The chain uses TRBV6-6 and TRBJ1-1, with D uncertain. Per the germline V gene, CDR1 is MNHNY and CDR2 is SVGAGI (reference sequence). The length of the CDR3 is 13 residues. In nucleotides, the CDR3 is TGTGCAGTTTTAACGGGGATGAACACTGAAGCTTTCTTT. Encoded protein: CAVLTGMNTEAFF.

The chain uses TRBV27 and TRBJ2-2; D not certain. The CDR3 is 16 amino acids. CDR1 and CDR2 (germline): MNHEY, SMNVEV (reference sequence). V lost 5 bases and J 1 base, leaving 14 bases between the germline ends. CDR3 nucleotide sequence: TGTGCCAGCAGTCAATACACCGACGGGAACACCGGGGAGCTGTTTTTT. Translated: CASSQYTDGNTGELFF.

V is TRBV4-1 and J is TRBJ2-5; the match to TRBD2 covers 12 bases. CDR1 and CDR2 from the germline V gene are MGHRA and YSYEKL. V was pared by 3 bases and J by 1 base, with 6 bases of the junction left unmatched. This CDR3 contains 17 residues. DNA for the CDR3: TGCGCCAGCAGCCAGCCACTAGCGGGGGGCCTCCAAGAGACCCAGTACTTC. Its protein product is CASSQPLAGGLQETQYF.